This TCR beta chain was identified in a study of blood T cell repertoires in COVID-19. J was trimmed by 2 bases and V by 4 bases; bases with no gene match: 7. This CDR3 has 15 residues. CDR1 LGHDT and CDR2 YNNKEL come from the germline V gene (reference sequence). Sequencing was performed with immunoSEQ multiplex PCR; in TCRdb, only in-frame clones are kept and a portion is missing. Of over 150,000 clones detected, 79% appear once; the ten largest clones hold under 20%. Sequences were obtained from PBMCs or T cells enriched from blood (not recorded which). The V gene is TRBV3-1 (or the pseudogene TRBV3-2), the J gene TRBJ1-2, with TRBD1 matching 7 bases. The sequence derives from a woman in her 70s in a cohort exposed to, infected with or recovered from COVID-19 (not recorded which). CDR3: CASSLRDSSNYGYTF. CDR3 DNA: TGTGCCAGCAGCCTCCGGGACAGTTCAAACTATGGCTACACCTTC.